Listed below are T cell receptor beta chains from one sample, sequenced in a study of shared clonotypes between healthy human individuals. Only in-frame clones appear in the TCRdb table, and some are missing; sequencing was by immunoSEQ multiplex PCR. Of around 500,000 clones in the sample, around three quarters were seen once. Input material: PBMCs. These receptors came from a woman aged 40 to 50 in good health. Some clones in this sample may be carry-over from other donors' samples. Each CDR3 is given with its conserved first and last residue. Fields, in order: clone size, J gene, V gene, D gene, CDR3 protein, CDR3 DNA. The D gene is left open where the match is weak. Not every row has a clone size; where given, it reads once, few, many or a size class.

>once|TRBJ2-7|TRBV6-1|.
CASSSGPWEQYF
TGTGCCAGCAGTTCGGGGCCATGGGAGCAGTACTTC
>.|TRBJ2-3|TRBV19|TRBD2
CASSVMSGRGTDTQYF
TGTGCCAGTAGTGTAATGAGCGGGAGAGGGACAGATACGCAGTATTTT
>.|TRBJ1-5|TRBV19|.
CASSSRGDQPQHF
TGTGCCAGTAGTTCCCGGGGGGATCAGCCCCAGCATTTT
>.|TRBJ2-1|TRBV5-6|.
CASSSTGGLLLSYNEQFF
TGTGCCAGCAGCTCTACGGGTGGACTCCTGCTGTCCTACAATGAGCAGTTCTTC
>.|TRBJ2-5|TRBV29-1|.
CSVGLGQITQETQYF
TGCAGCGTTGGGTTAGGCCAGATCACCCAAGAGACCCAGTACTTC
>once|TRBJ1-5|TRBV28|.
CASSFRLRGAQPQHF
TGTGCCAGCAGTTTTAGGCTTCGGGGGGCTCAGCCCCAGCATTTT
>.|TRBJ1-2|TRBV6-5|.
CASSSRVYGYTF
TGTGCCAGCAGTTCCCGGGTCTATGGCTACACCTTC
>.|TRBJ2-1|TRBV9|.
CASSTQGGLSYNEQFF
TGTGCCAGCAGCACCCAGGGAGGACTTTCCTACAATGAGCAGTTCTTC
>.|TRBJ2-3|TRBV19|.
CASSARTGTDTQYF
TGTGCCAGTAGTGCCCGTACAGGGACAGATACGCAGTATTTT
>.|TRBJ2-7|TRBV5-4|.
CASRTAGTSRNYEQYF
TGTGCCAGCAGGACCGCCGGGACAAGCCGAAACTACGAGCAGTACTTC
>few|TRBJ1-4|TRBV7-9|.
CASQRGENEKLFF
TGTGCCAGCCAGAGGGGGGAAAATGAAAAACTGTTTTTT
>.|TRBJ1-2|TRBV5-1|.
CASSPTRGTGAIYGYTF
TGCGCCAGCAGCCCTACGAGGGGGACGGGGGCCATATATGGCTACACCTTC
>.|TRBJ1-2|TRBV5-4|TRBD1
CASSPLGGQGVYTF
TGTGCCAGCAGCCCACTAGGCGGACAGGGGGTCTACACCTTC
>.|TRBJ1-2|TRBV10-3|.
CAISDSRDEANYGYTF
TGTGCCATCAGTGATTCCAGGGATGAAGCTAACTATGGCTACACCTTC
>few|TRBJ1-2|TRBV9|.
CASSVARNYGYTF
TGTGCCAGCAGCGTAGCCAGAAACTATGGCTACACCTTC
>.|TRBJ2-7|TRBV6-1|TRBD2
CASSEELGGGSYEQYF
TGTGCCAGCAGTGAAGAACTCGGGGGGGGATCCTACGAGCAGTACTTC
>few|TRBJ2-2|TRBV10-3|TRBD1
CAISPRQGYGELFF
TGTGCCATCAGTCCTCGACAGGGTTACGGGGAGCTGTTTTTT
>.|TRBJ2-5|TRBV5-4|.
CASSVRVEETQYF
TGTGCCAGCAGCGTACGAGTAGAAGAGACCCAGTACTTC
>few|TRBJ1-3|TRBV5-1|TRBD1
CASSLAIGRGQNTIYF
TGCGCCAGCAGCTTGGCAATCGGCAGGGGGCAGAACACCATATATTTT
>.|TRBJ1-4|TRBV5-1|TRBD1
CASSRNRGQTNEKLFF
TGCGCCAGCAGCAGAAACAGGGGGCAGACTAATGAAAAACTGTTTTTT
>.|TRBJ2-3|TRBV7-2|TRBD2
CASRRAGRERDGDTQYF
TGTGCCAGCCGGCGAGCCGGGCGGGAGAGGGATGGGGATACGCAGTATTTT
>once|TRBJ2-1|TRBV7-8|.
CASSQTWGGDEQFF
TGTGCCAGCAGCCAGACATGGGGTGGCGATGAGCAGTTCTTC
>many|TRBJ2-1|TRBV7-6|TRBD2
CASSLGGSIYNEQFF
TGTGCCAGCAGCTTGGGCGGGAGTATCTACAATGAGCAGTTCTTC
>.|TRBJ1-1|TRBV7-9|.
CASSLATGRWTEAFF
TGTGCCAGCAGCTTAGCAACAGGGCGGTGGACTGAAGCTTTCTTT
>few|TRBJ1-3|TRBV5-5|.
CASSATADSGNTIYF
TGTGCCAGCAGCGCGACGGCTGACTCTGGAAACACCATATATTTT
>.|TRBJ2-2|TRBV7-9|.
CASSPTRSAGELFF
TGTGCCAGCAGCCCGACTAGAAGCGCCGGGGAGCTGTTTTTT
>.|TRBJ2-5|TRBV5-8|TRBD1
CASSFGRGQETQYF
TGTGCCAGCAGCTTCGGCAGGGGGCAAGAGACCCAGTACTTC
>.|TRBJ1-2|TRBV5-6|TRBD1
CASSHWNRGNYGYTF
TGTGCCAGCAGCCACTGGAACAGGGGAAACTATGGCTACACCTTC
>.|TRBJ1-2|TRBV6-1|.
CASMRDGYTF
TGTGCCAGCATGAGGGACGGCTACACCTTC
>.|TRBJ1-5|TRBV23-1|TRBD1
CASSPTGATNSSQPQHF
TGCGCCAGCAGTCCGACAGGGGCCACCAATTCGAGTCAGCCCCAGCATTTT
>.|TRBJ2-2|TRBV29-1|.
CSVLRTGELFF
TGCAGCGTTTTAAGGACCGGGGAGCTGTTTTTT
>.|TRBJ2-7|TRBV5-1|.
CASSSPSDDGQYF
TGCGCCAGCAGCTCCCCCTCCGATGATGGGCAGTACTTC
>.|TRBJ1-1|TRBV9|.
CASSVVHQPEAFF
TGTGCCAGCAGCGTAGTTCACCAACCTGAAGCTTTCTTT
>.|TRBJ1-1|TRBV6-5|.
CASSYSAGGITEAFF
TGTGCCAGCAGTTACTCCGCCGGGGGGATAACTGAAGCTTTCTTT
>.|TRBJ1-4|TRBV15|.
CATSRDLGDNAGEKLFF
TGTGCCACCAGCAGAGATTTAGGGGACAACGCGGGAGAAAAACTGTTTTTT
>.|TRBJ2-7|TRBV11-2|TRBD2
CASSPTLAGGGEQYF
TGTGCCAGCAGTCCAACCCTAGCGGGAGGGGGAGAGCAGTACTTC
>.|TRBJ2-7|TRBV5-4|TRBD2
CASSSWTSGRGSEQYF
TGTGCCAGCAGCTCCTGGACTAGCGGGAGGGGTAGCGAGCAGTACTTC
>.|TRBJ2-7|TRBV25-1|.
CASSWSRFPYEQYF
TGTGCCAGCAGTTGGTCACGATTCCCCTACGAGCAGTACTTC
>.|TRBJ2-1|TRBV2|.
CASSVGRVGVNEQFF
TGTGCCAGCAGTGTTGGCAGGGTAGGGGTCAATGAGCAGTTCTTC
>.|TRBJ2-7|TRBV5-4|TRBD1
CASSWDRGSYEQYF
TGTGCCAGCAGCTGGGACAGGGGCTCCTACGAGCAGTACTTC
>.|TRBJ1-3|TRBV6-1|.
CASGRVSGNTIYF
TGTGCCAGCGGACGGGTCTCTGGAAACACCATATATTTT
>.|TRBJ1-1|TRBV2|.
CASKGDSKFEAFF
TGTGCCAGCAAGGGCGACAGTAAGTTTGAAGCTTTCTTT
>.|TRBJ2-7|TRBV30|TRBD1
CAWAGQAEIYEQYF
TGTGCCTGGGCCGGACAGGCCGAGATCTACGAGCAGTACTTC
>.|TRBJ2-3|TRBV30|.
CAWGRGAGTDTQYF
TGTGCCTGGGGCAGGGGGGCTGGCACAGATACGCAGTATTTT
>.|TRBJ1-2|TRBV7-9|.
CASSLDGFGYTF
TGTGCCAGCAGCTTAGACGGTTTTGGCTACACCTTC
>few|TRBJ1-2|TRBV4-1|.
CASSQEVQTSDGYTF
TGCGCCAGCAGCCAAGAAGTTCAGACCTCAGATGGCTACACCTTC
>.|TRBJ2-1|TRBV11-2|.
CASSLGRGEQFF
TGTGCCAGCAGCTTAGGGCGGGGTGAGCAGTTCTTC
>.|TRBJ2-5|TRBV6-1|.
CAVRPRRGGQETQYF
TGTGCCGTCAGGCCCCGAAGAGGGGGACAAGAGACCCAGTACTTC
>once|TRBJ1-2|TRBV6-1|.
CASSVAQQVGYTF
TGTGCCAGCAGTGTGGCCCAGCAAGTTGGCTACACCTTC
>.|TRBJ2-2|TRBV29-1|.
CSVEVGSLDTGELFF
TGCAGCGTTGAAGTGGGCTCCCTGGACACCGGGGAGCTGTTTTTT
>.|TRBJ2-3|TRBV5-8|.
CASSLGDTQYF
TGTGCCAGCAGCCTAGGGGATACGCAGTATTTT
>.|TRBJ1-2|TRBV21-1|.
CASTTGHALRGYTF
TGTGCCAGCACCACGGGACACGCTTTGAGGGGCTACACCTTC
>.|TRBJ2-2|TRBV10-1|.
CASSRTATGELFF
TGCGCCAGCAGTCGGACCGCCACCGGGGAGCTGTTTTTT
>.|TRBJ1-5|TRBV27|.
CASSLGSNQPQHF
TGTGCCAGCAGTTTAGGGTCCAATCAGCCCCAGCATTTT
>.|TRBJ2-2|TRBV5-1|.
CASSMDTTGTGELFF
TGCGCCAGCAGCATGGACACGACGGGCACCGGGGAGCTGTTTTTT
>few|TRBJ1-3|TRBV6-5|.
CASSYSRQGESSIYF
TGTGCCAGCAGTTACTCGAGGCAGGGAGAAAGTTCCATATATTTT
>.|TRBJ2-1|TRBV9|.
CASSGTHYNEQFF
TGTGCCAGCAGCGGGACTCACTACAATGAGCAGTTCTTC
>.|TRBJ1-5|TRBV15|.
CATSRERDQPQHF
TGTGCCACCAGCAGAGAAAGGGATCAGCCCCAGCATTTT
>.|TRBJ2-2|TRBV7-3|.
CASSSSRSGELFF
TGTGCCAGCAGCTCATCCAGGTCCGGGGAGCTGTTTTTT